This T cell receptor beta chain is from a study of control samples from healthy donors and cancer patients. Germline V gives CDR1 SEHNR, CDR2 FQNEAQ (reference sequence). The CDR3 is 11 amino acids. Trimming took off 3 bases at V and 8 bases at J, with 7 bases between the two ends. Sequencing used immunoSEQ multiplex PCR; TCRdb keeps in-frame clones, though not all of them. The sample shows approximately 68,000 clones, 75% to 85% of them seen only once. This clonotype was sampled from a man aged 60 to 69 in good health. The sample taken for sequencing was blood. The rearrangement uses TRBV7-9 and TRBJ1-2; D unresolved. The CDR3, as DNA: TGTGCCAGCAGCTTCAGCCGGGGCTACACCTTC. This sequence encodes CASSFSRGYTF. Variable domain in full (rest from reference TRBV7-9 and TRBJ1-2): DTGVSQNPRHKITKRGQNVTFRCDPISEHNRLYWYRQTLGQGPEFLTYFQNEAQLEKSRLLSDRFSAERPKGSFSTLEIQRTEQGDSAMYLCASSFSRGYTFGSGTRLTVV.